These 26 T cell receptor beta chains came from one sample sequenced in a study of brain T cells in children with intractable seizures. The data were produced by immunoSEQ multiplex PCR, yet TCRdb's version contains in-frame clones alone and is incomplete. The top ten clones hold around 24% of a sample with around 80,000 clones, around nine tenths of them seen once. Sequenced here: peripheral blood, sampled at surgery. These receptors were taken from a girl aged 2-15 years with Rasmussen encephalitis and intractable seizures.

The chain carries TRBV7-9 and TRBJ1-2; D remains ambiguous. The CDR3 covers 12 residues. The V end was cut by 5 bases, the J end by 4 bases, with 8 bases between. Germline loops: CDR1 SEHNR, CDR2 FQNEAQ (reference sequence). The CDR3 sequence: CASSTETYGYTF. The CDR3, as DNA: TGTGCCAGCAGCACAGAAACCTATGGCTACACCTTC.

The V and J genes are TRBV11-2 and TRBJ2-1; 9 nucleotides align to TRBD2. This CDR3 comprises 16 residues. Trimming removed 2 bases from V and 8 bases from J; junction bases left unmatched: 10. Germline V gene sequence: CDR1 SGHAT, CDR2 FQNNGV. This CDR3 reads CASSLLVLAGLDEQFF. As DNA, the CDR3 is TGTGCCAGCAGCTTATTGGTCCTAGCGGGATTAGATGAGCAGTTCTTC.

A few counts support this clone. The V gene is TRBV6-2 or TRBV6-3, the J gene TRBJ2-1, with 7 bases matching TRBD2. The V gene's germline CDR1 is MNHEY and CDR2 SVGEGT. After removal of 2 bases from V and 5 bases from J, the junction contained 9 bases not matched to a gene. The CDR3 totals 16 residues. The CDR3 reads CASSYGVLAENNEQFF. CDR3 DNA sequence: TGTGCCAGCAGTTACGGCGTTCTAGCGGAGAACAATGAGCAGTTCTTC.

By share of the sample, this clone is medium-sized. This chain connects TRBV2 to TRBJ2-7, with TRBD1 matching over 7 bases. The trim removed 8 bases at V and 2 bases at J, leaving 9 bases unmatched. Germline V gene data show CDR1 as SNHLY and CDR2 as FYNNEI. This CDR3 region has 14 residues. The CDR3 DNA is TGTGCCAGCGGTGTCAGGGGGACGACCTACGAGCAGTACTTC. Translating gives CASGVRGTTYEQYF.

The CDR3 region is CASNRPGENNEQFF. The CDR3 DNA is TGCGCCAGCAATCGGCCAGGAGAGAACAATGAGCAGTTCTTC. The rearrangement links TRBV10-2 to TRBJ2-1; D is unresolved. The CDR3 is 14 residues long. Trimming stripped 7 bases from V and 5 bases from J, with 15 bases between. Germline V CDR1 and CDR2: WSHSY, SAAADI.

The CDR3 spells CASSFGETYEQYF. As DNA, the CDR3 is TGTGCCAGCAGTTTTGGCGAGACCTACGAGCAGTACTTC. This chain links TRBV12-3 or TRBV12-4 with TRBJ2-7, with no clear D. V lost 3 bases to trimming and J lost 2 bases, with 8 bases between them. CDR3 length equals 13 residues.

The DNA of the CDR3 is TGTGCCAGTAGGGCCTTAGCGGGGGGGCCCTCGAAATCCTACAATGAGCAGTTCTTC. It translates to CASRALAGGPSKSYNEQFF. The chain combines TRBV19 with TRBJ2-1; TRBD2 matches 11 bases. The J segment lost 1 base and the V segment lost 6 bases, leaving 14 bases of the junction unmatched. Germline CDR1 is LNHDA and CDR2 is SQIVND (reference sequence). The CDR3 runs 19 residues.

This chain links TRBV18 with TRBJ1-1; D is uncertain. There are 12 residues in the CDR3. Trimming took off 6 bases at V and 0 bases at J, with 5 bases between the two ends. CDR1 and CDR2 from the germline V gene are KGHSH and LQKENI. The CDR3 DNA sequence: TGTGCCAGCTCTCAAGTGAACACTGAAGCTTTCTTT. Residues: CASSQVNTEAFF.

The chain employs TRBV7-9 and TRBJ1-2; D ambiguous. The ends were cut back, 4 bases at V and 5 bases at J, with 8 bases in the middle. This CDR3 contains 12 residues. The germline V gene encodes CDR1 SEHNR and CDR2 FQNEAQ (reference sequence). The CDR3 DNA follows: TGTGCCAGCAGCTCACGCGCTTATGGCTACACCTTC. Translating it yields CASSSRAYGYTF. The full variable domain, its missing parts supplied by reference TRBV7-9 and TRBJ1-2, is DTGVSQNPRHKITKRGQNVTFRCDPISEHNRLYWYRQTLGQGPEFLTYFQNEAQLEKSRLLSDRFSAERPKGSFSTLEIQRTEQGDSAMYLCASSSRAYGYTFGSGTRLTVV.

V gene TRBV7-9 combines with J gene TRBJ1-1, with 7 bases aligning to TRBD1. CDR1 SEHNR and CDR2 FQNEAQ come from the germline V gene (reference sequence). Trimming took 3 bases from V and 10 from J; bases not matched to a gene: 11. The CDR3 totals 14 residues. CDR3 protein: CASSFSSTGTRAFF. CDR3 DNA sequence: TGTGCCAGCAGCTTTAGTTCGACAGGGACTAGAGCTTTCTTT.

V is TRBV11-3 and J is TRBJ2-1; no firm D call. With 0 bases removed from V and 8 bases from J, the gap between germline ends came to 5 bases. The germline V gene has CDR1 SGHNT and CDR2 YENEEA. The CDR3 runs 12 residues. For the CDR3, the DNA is TGTGCCAGCAGCTTAGAACATGATGAGCAGTTCTTC. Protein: CASSLEHDEQFF.

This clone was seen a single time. The CDR3 coding sequence is TGTGCCAGCAGCCCCCAGTCCTACAATGAGCAGTTCTTC. Its translation: CASSPQSYNEQFF. The chain links TRBV7-9 to TRBJ2-1, with D unclear. Germline CDR1 SEHNR, CDR2 FQNEAQ (reference sequence). This CDR3 contains 13 residues. V dropped 5 bases and J dropped 1 base, with 6 bases sitting between them.

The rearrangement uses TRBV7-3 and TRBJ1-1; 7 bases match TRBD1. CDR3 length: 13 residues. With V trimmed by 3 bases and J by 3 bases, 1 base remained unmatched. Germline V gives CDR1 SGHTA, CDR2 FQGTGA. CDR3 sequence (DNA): TGTGCCAGCAGCTTCGACAGGGACACTGAAGCTTTCTTT. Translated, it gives CASSFDRDTEAFF.

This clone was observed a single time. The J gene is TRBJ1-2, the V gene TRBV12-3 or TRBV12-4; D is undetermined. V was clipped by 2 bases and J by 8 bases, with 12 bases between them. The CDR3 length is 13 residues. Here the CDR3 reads CASSLLERGGYTF. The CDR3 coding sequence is TGTGCCAGCAGTTTATTAGAACGAGGAGGCTACACCTTC.

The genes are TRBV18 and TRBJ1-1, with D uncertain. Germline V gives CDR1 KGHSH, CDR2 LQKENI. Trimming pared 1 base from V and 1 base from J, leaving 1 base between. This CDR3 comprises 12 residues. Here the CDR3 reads CASSPQNTEAFF. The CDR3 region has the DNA TGTGCCAGCTCACCACAGAACACTGAAGCTTTCTTT. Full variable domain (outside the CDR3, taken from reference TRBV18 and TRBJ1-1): NAGVMQNPRHLVRRRGQEARLRCSPMKGHSHVYWYRQLPEEGLKFMVYLQKENIIDESGMPKERFSAEFPKEGPSILRIQQVVRGDSAAYFCASSPQNTEAFFGQGTRLTVV.

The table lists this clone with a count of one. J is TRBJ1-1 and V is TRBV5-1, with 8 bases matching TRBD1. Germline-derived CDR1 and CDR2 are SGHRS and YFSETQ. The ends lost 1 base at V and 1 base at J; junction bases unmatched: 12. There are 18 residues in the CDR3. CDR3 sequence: CASSLSFQGARANTEAFF. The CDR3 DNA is TGCGCCAGCAGCTTGAGTTTCCAGGGGGCTCGGGCGAACACTGAAGCTTTCTTT.

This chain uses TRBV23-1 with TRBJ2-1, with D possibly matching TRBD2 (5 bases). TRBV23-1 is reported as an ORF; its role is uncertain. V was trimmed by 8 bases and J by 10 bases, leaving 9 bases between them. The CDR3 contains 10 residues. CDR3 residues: CASGEMEQFF. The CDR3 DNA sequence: TGCGCCAGCGGGGAGATGGAGCAGTTCTTC.

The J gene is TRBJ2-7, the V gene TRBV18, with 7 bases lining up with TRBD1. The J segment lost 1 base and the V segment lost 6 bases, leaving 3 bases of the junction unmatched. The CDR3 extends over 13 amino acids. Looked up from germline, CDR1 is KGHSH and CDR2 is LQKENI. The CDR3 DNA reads TGTGCCAGCTCGAACAGGGGTTCCTACGAGCAGTACTTC. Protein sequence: CASSNRGSYEQYF.

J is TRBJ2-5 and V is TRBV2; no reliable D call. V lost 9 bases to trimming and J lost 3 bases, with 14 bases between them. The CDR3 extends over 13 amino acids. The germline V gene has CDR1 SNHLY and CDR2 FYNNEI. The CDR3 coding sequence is TGTGCCAGTGCCACGGAATTGAAAGAGACCCAGTACTTC. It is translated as CASATELKETQYF.

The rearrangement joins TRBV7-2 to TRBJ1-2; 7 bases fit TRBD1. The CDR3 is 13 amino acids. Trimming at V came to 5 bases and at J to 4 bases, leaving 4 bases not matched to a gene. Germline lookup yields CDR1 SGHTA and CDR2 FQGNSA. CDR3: CASSLRTGYGYTF. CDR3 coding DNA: TGTGCCAGCAGCCTAAGGACAGGCTATGGCTACACCTTC. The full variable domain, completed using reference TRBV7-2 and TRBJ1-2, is GAGVSQSPSNKVTEKGKDVELRCDPISGHTALYWYRQSLGQGLEFLIYFQGNSAPDKSGLPSDRFSAERTGGSVSTLTIQRTQQEDSAVYLCASSLRTGYGYTFGSGTRLTVV.

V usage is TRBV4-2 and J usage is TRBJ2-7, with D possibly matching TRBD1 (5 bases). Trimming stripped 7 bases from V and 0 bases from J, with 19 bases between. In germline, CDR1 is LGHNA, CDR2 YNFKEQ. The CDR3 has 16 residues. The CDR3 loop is CASTLGAGLSSYEQYF. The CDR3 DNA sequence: TGTGCCAGCACCCTTGGGGCAGGGTTAAGCTCCTACGAGCAGTACTTC.

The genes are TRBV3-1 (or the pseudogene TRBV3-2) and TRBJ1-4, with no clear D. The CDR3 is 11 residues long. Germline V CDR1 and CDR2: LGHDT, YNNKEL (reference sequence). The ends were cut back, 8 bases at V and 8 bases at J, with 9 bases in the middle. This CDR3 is CASGALEKLFF. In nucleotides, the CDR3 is TGTGCCAGCGGAGCTTTGGAAAAACTGTTTTTT.

The CDR3 loop is CATSRNDRVGYTF. CDR3 DNA: TGTGCCACCAGCAGAAATGACAGGGTAGGCTACACCTTC. The V gene is TRBV15, the J gene TRBJ1-2, with 7 bases lining up with TRBD1. Germline assignment: CDR1 LNHNV and CDR2 YYDKDF (reference sequence). The CDR3 has 13 amino acids. V was clipped by 2 bases and J by 8 bases; unmatched bases: 5.

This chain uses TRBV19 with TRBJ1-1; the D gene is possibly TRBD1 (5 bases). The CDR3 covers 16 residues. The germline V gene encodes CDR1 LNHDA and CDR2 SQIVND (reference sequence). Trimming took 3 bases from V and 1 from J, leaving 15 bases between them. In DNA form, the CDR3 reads TGTGCCAGTAGTATTCTCACAGGTCGAGGGAACACTGAAGCTTTCTTT. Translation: CASSILTGRGNTEAFF.

CDR3 bases: TGTGCCTGGACCCTAGCGGGCCAAGATACGCAGTATTTT. It is translated as CAWTLAGQDTQYF. The V gene is TRBV30, the J gene TRBJ2-3; 8 positions agree with TRBD2. CDR1 is GTSNPN and CDR2 is SVGIG in the germline V gene (reference sequence). Trimming cost V 4 bases and J 5 bases; bases outside gene matches: 5. The CDR3 consists of 13 residues. Full variable domain (remainder filled in from reference TRBV30 and TRBJ2-3): SQTIHQWPATLVQPVGSPLSLECTVEGTSNPNLYWYRQAAGRGLQLLFYSVGIGQISSEVPQNLSASRPQDRQFILSSKKLLLSDSGFYLCAWTLAGQDTQYFGPGTRLTVL.

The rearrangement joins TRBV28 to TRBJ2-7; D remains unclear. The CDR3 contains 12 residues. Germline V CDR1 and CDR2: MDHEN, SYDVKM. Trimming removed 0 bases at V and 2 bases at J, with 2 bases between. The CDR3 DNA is TGTGCCAGCAGTTTATGGCCCTACGAGCAGTACTTC. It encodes CASSLWPYEQYF.